This TCR beta chain was documented in a study of response to subunit inactivated influenza vaccine. Study-level results: There was a suggestion from the authors that each seasonal influenza vaccination recruits few new T cells.

CDR1 MNHEY and CDR2 SVGEGT come from the germline V gene. The CDR3 length is 15 residues. Trimming at V came to 7 bases and at J to 1 base, leaving 8 bases not matched to a gene. TCRdb recomputed calls from the RT-PCR reads with MiXCR, one row per CDR3 protein. The sample gives about 800,000 distinct CDR3 sequences, 21% of which show up once; more than 8.5% is in the top ten. Worth noting for this clonotype: What it binds is unknown.

The TCR comes from a man aged 45-60 years who received an inactivated influenza vaccine. This chain connects TRBV6-2 or TRBV6-3 to TRBJ1-1, with 8 bases lining up with TRBD1. The sequenced sample was PBMCs from blood, obtained 5 to 6 days after vaccination. This CDR3 is CASNDHGTGNTEAFF. The CDR3 DNA reads TGTGCCAGCAACGACCACGGGACAGGGAACACTGAAGCTTTCTTT.